This T cell receptor (beta chain) was sequenced in a study of T cells in Graves' hyperthyroidism and ophthalmopathy. Study observations and caveats: A model of 13 V-J pairs discriminated ophthalmopathy from stable hyperthyroidism. Prediction of ophthalmopathy progression came a median about 6 months pre-onset. Most expanded thyroid clonotypes above 0.001 recurred in blood.

The length of the CDR3 is 13 residues. Trimming at V came to 6 bases and at J to 6 bases, leaving 5 bases not matched to a gene. CDR1 and CDR2 (germline): SGHRS, YFSETQ. There were TCR beta CDR3 regions amplified from RNA transcripts. TCR CDR3 underwent first-round RT-PCR with the HTBI primer set. A single record per CDR3 protein comes from TCRdb applying MiXCR to the multiplex PCR reads. The sample has hundreds of thousands of distinct CDR3 sequences, roughly a sixth seen once. In the case of this clonotype: Its antigen remains unidentified.

Using 10 ml of fresh peripheral blood, PBMCs were prepared. Sequenced input: blood. V gene TRBV5-1 combines with J gene TRBJ2-4; 8 bases are a match to TRBD1. This TCR was sampled from a woman aged 45-65 years with Graves' hyperthyroidism that later progressed to Graves' ophthalmopathy. The CDR3 region has the DNA TGCGCCAGCATCGACAGGGGCCGAAACATTCAGTACTTC. It is translated as CASIDRGRNIQYF.